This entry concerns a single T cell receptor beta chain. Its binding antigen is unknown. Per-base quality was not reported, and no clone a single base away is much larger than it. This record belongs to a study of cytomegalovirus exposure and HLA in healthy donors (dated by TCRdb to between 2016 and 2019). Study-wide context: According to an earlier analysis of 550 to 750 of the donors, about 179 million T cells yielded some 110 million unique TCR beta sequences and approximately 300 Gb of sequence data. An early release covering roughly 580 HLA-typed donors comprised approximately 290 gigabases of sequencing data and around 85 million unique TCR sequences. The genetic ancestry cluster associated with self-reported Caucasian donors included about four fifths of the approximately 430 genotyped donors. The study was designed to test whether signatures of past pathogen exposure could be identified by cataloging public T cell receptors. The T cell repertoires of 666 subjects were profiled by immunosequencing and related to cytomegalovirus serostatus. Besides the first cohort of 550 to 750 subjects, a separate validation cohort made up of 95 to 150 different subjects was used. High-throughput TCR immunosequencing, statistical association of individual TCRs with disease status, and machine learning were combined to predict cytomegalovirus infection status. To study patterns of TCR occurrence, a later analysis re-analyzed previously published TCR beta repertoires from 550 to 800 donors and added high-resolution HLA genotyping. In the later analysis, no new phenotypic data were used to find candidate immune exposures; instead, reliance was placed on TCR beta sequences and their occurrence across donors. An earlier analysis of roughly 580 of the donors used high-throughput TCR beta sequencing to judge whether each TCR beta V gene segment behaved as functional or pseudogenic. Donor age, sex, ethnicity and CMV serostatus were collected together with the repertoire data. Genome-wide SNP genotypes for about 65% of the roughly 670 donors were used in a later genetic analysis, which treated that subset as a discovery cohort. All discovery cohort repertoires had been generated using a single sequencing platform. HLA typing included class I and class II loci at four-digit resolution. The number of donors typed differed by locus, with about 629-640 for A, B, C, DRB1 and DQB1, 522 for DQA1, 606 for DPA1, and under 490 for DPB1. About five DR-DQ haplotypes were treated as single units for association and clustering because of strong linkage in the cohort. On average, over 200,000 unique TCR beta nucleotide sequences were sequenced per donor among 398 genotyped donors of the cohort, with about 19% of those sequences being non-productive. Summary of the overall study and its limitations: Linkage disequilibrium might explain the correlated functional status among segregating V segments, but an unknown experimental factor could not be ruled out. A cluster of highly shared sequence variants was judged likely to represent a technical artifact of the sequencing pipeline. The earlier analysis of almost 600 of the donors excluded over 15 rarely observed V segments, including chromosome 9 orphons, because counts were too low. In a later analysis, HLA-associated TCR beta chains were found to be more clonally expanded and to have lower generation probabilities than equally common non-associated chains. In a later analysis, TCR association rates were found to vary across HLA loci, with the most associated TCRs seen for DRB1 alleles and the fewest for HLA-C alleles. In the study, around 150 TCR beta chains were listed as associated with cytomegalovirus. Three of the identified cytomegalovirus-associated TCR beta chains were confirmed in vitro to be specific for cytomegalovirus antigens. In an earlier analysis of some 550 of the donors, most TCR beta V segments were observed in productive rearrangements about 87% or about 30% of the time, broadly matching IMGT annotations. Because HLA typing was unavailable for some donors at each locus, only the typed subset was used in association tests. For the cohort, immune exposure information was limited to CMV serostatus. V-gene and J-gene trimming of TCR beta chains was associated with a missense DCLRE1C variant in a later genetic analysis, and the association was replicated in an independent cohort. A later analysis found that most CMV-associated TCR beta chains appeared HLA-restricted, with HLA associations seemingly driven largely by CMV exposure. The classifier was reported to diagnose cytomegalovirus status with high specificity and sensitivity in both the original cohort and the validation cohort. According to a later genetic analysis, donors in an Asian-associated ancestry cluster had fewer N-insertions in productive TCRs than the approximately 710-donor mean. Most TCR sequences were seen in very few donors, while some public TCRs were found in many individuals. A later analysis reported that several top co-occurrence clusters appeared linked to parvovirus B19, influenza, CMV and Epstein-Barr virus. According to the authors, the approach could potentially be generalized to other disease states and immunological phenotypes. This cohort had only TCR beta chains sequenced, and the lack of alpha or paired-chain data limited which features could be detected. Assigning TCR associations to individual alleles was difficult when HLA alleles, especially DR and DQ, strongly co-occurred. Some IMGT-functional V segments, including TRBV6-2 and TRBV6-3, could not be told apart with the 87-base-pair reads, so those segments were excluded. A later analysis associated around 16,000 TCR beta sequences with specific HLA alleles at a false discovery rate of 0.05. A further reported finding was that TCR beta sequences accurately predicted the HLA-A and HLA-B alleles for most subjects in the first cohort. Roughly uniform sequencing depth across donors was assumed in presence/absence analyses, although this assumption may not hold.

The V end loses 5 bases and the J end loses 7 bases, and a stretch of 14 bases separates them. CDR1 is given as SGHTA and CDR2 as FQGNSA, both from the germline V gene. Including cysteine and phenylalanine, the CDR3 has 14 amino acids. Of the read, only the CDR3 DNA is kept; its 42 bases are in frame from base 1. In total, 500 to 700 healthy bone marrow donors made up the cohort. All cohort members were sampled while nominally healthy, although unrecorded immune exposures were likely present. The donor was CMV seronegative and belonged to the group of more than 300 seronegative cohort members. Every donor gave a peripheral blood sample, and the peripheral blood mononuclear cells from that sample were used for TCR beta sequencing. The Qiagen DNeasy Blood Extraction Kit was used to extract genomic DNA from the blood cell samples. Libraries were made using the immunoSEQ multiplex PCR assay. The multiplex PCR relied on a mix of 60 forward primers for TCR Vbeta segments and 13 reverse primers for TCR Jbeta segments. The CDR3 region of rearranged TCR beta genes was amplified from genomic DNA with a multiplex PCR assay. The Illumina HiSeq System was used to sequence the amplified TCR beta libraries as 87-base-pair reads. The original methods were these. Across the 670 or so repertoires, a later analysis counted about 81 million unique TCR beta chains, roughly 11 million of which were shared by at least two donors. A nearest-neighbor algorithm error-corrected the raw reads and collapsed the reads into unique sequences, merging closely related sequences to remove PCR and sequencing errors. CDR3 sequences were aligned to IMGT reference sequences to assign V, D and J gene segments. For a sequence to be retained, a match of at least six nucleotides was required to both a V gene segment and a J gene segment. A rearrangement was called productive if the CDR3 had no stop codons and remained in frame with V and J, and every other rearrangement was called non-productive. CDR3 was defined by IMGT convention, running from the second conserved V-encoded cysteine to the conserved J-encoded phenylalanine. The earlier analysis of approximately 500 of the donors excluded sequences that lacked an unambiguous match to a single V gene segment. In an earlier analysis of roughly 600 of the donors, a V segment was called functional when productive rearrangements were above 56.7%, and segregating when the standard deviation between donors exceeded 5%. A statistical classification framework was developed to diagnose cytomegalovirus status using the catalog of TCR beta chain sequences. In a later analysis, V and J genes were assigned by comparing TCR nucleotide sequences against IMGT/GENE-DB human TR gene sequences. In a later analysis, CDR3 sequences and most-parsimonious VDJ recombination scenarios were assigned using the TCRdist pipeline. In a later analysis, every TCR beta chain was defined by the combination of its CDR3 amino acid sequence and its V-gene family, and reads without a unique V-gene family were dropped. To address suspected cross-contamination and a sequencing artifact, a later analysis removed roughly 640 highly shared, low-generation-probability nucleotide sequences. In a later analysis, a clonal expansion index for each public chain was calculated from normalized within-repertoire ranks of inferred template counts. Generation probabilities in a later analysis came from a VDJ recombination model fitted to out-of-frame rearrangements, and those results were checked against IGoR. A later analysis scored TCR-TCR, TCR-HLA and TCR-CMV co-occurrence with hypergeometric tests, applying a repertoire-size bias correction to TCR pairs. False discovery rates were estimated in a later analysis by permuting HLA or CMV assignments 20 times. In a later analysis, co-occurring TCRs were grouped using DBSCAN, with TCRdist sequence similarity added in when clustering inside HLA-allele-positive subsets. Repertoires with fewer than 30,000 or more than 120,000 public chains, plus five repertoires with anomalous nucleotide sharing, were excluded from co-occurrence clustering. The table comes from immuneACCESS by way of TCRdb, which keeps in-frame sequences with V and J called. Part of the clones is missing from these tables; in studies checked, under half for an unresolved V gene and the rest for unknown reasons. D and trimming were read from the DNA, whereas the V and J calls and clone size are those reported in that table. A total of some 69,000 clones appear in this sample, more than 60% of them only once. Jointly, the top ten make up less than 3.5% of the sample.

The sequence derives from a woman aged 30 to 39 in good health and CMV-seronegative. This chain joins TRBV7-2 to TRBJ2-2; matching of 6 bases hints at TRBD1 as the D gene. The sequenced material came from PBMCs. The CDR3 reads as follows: CASSPQGKGGELFF. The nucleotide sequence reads TGTGCCAGCAGCCCCCAGGGGAAGGGCGGGGAGCTGTTTTTT.